Shown below are 28 T cell receptor beta chains from a single sample sequenced in a study of T cells expressing NK-cell markers. TCRdb re-called the 5' RACE reads and shows each CDR3 protein once, DNA omitted. This sample's clone table lists roughly 150,000 distinct CDR3 sequences. Specimen: blood T cells: a sorted CD56 or NKG2C T cell subset, CD4+ or CD8+ T cells, or bulk PBMC T cells (not recorded which). All receptors derive from a man aged 18-69 years in good health.

The chain joins TRBV9 to TRBJ2-7; TCRdb gives TRBD2 as the D gene, but with no DNA this cannot be confirmed. Per the germline V gene, CDR1 is SGDLS and CDR2 is YYNGEE. CDR3 length: 15 amino acids. CDR3 sequence: CASSVGEGWGYEQYF.

The chain is built from TRBV12-3 or TRBV12-4 and TRBJ2-1; TCRdb outputs TRBD1, but without DNA this stays unchecked. CDR3 length: 15 amino acids. The CDR3 region is CASSLGTGAYNEQFF.

The rearrangement joins TRBV27 to TRBJ1-1; no DNA is available, so the TRBD1 call from TCRdb remains unchecked. The germline CDR1 and CDR2 sequences are MNHEY and SMNVEV (reference sequence). The CDR3 runs to 13 residues. The CDR3 region is CATSIGGNTEAFF.

The chain couples TRBV7-6 to TRBJ1-2; the D gene TCRdb calls, TRBD1, cannot be checked with no DNA. CDR1 and CDR2 (germline): SGHVS, FNYEAQ. The CDR3 is made up of 13 amino acids. CDR3 sequence reads: CASSAGQAVGYTF.

This rearrangement joins TRBV7-9 to TRBJ2-2; TCRdb returns TRBD2, unconfirmable since there is no DNA. Germline V gene lookup returns CDR1 SEHNR and CDR2 FQNEAQ (reference sequence). This CDR3 is built from 15 residues. CDR3 sequence reads: CASSFGGANTGELFF. Together with reference TRBV7-9 and TRBJ2-2, the CDR3 gives the full variable domain: DTGVSQNPRHKITKRGQNVTFRCDPISEHNRLYWYRQTLGQGPEFLTYFQNEAQLEKSRLLSDRFSAERPKGSFSTLEIQRTEQGDSAMYLCASSFGGANTGELFFGEGSRLTVL.

The J gene is TRBJ2-3, the V gene TRBV9; lacking DNA, the TRBD1 call made by TCRdb goes unchecked. CDR1 and CDR2 from the germline V gene are SGDLS and YYNGEE. The CDR3 is 16 amino acids. The CDR3 spells CASSPLFAGSTDTQYF.

This chain joins TRBV21-1 and TRBJ1-1. TRBV21-1 corresponds to a pseudogene. CDR3 length: 13 amino acids. CDR3 sequence reads: CASALDVNTEAFF.

The rearrangement links TRBV28 to TRBJ2-1; TCRdb outputs TRBD2, but without DNA this stays unchecked. The CDR3 is 18 amino acids. Germline loops: CDR1 MDHEN, CDR2 SYDVKM. CDR3 region: CASSSARTTSGGINEQFF.

The chain has TRBV5-1 and TRBJ2-7; TCRdb's D call, TRBD1, is unchecked because there is no DNA. This CDR3 has 15 amino acids. Germline CDR1 reads SGHRS; CDR2 reads YFSETQ. CDR3 loop: CASSFSGAMVYEQYF.

The chain recombines TRBV27 with TRBJ2-7. The length of the CDR3 is 13 residues. CDR1 MNHEY and CDR2 SMNVEV come from the germline V gene (reference sequence). CDR3 residues: CASSTKHNYEQYF.

The chain couples TRBV4-1 to TRBJ1-1. Germline V lookup: CDR1 MGHRA, CDR2 YSYEKL. This CDR3 comprises 15 residues. The CDR3 sequence is CASSQEQTKNTEAFF.

The chain is built from TRBV6-5 and TRBJ1-1; the TRBD1 assignment by TCRdb is unverifiable without DNA. The CDR3 extends over 18 amino acids. Germline-derived CDR1 and CDR2 are MNHEY and SVGAGI. CDR3 region: CASSYWTGRLSGYTEAFF.

V is TRBV10-3 and J is TRBJ1-2. The CDR3 extends over 15 amino acids. CDR1 and CDR2 from the germline V gene are ENHRY and SYGVKD. The CDR3 loop reads CAISESTDFYYGYTF.

The chain combines TRBV2 with TRBJ2-7; there is no DNA to check the TCRdb D call of TRBD1. Looked up from germline, CDR1 is SNHLY and CDR2 is FYNNEI. The CDR3 extends over 14 amino acids. This CDR3 is CASSETGAHYEQYF.

This chain joins TRBV3-1 and TRBJ2-7; TCRdb calls TRBD1, which cannot be checked without DNA. Looked up from germline, CDR1 is LGHDT and CDR2 is YNNKEL (reference sequence). The CDR3 runs to 15 residues. The CDR3 spells CASSQGPGQTYEQYF.

The chain carries TRBV20-1 and TRBJ1-1. Germline V gene sequence: CDR1 DFQATT, CDR2 SNEGSKA (reference sequence). This CDR3 has 14 residues. CDR3 in amino acids: CSAREEGTAAEAFF.

The gene calls are TRBV5-1 and TRBJ1-6; lacking DNA, the TRBD1 call made by TCRdb goes unchecked. The CDR3 is 16 amino acids. From germline, CDR1 is SGHRS and CDR2 YFSETQ. CDR3 amino acids: CASSYGQGRNNSPLHF.

The chain joins TRBV11-3 to TRBJ1-2; the D call from TCRdb, TRBD1, cannot be confirmed without DNA. This CDR3 comprises 14 residues. CDR1 is SGHNT, CDR2 YENEEA, per germline. CDR3 sequence reads: CASRFGRDIYGYTF.

The chain has TRBV7-8 and TRBJ2-3; checking the TCRdb D call of TRBD2 is not possible without DNA. The CDR3 is 15 amino acids. The germline V gene encodes CDR1 SGHVS and CDR2 FQNEAQ. CDR3 protein: CASSNGLAGADTQYF.

The chain joins TRBV20-1 to TRBJ1-2; absent DNA, TCRdb's TRBD1 call cannot be checked. CDR3 size: 16 residues. Germline CDR1 is DFQATT and CDR2 is SNEGSKA (reference sequence). The CDR3 here is CSGTYPGSGDWYGYTF.

The V gene is TRBV9, the J gene TRBJ2-7; TCRdb outputs TRBD1, but without DNA this stays unchecked. This CDR3 has 15 amino acids. CDR1 is SGDLS, CDR2 YYNGEE, per germline. CDR3: CASSPLPGASYEQYF.

The chain couples TRBV7-2 to TRBJ1-2. This CDR3 is built from 15 residues. Looked up from germline, CDR1 is SGHTA and CDR2 is FQGNSA. CDR3 protein: CASSFLTGDHYGYTF.

This rearrangement joins TRBV7-4 to TRBJ2-7; TCRdb outputs TRBD1, but without DNA this stays unchecked. Germline V gene sequence: CDR1 SGHVT, CDR2 SQSDAQ. The CDR3 totals 16 residues. The CDR3 spells CASSLGPTGSIYEQYF.

The V call is TRBV18, the J call TRBJ2-3. The germline V gene has CDR1 KGHSH and CDR2 LQKENI. The CDR3 totals 12 residues. The CDR3 here is CASSPHTDTQYF.

CDR3 loop: CASSYSFRSPLARDDNEQFF. The chain recombines TRBV6-2 or TRBV6-3 with TRBJ2-1; TCRdb gives TRBD1 as the D gene, but with no DNA this cannot be confirmed. CDR1 is MNHEY and CDR2 is SVGEGT in the germline V gene. The CDR3 extends over 20 amino acids.

The V and J genes are TRBV7-6 and TRBJ1-1; TCRdb returns TRBD1, unconfirmable since there is no DNA. The CDR3 loop spans 20 amino acids. CDR1 and CDR2 (germline): SGHVS, FNYEAQ. CDR3: CASSFPASGTGESMNTEAFF.

The V and J genes are TRBV25-1 and TRBJ2-2. From germline, CDR1 is MGHDK and CDR2 SYGVNS. The CDR3 consists of 14 residues. The CDR3: CASTESMITGELFF.

The chain links TRBV3-1 to TRBJ2-3. CDR1 is LGHDT, CDR2 YNNKEL, per germline (reference sequence). The CDR3 consists of 13 residues. The chain's CDR3 is CASSQVGTDTQYF.